A selection of T cell receptor beta chains follows, all from one sample in a study of blood T cell repertoires in COVID-19. Generated by immunoSEQ multiplex PCR, the TCRdb table keeps only in-frame clones and is missing some. The data hold approximately 70,000 clones, with 80% observed a single time. The sample consisted of peripheral blood. The origin of the receptors is a man between 65 and 85 years old who had recovered from COVID-19. Both conserved end residues are trimmed from each CDR3.

j_call,v_call,cdr3_aa
TRBJ2-2,TRBV7-3,ASSPQGNTGELF
TRBJ1-6,TRBV6-1,ASSEAGVGTGYNSPLH
TRBJ2-2,TRBV5-4,ASSFLENTGELF
TRBJ1-1,TRBV18,ASSPGGSMNTEAF
TRBJ1-2,TRBV24-1,ATSRTGDYGYT
TRBJ1-1,TRBV4-2,ASSQGQNTEAF
TRBJ2-5,TRBV7-2,ASSPRRVGQGGPPETQY
TRBJ2-2,TRBV30,AWTGGRSHSTGELF
TRBJ1-5,TRBV6-5,ASSYSAGGGQPQH
TRBJ1-2,TRBV28,ASSSAGVFSVYGYT
TRBJ2-7,TRBV7-8,ASYFGTSGGADSYEQY
TRBJ2-5,TRBV7-2,ASSLRGDETQY
TRBJ2-1,TRBV30,AWIGTSIYNEQF
TRBJ1-2,TRBV16,ASSQSRALANYGYT
TRBJ2-2,TRBV24-1,ATSQQGYTGELF
TRBJ1-4,TRBV7-9,ASTTEPNEKLF
TRBJ1-5,TRBV7-2,ASSLTGVDNQPQH
TRBJ2-1,TRBV3-1/TRBV3-2,ASSQVNRGTNEQF
TRBJ1-5,TRBV6-1,ASSDGFQEGFRQPQH
TRBJ2-7,TRBV4-1,ASSQDRPGQGYEQY
TRBJ2-5,TRBV7-2,ASSLVASNQETQY
TRBJ1-1,TRBV30,AWTPQANTEAF
TRBJ2-5,TRBV3-1/TRBV3-2,ASSRTSGRGETQY
TRBJ2-2,TRBV18,ASSPGAAMTGELF
TRBJ1-3,TRBV6-5,ASSGQGMTGNTIY
TRBJ2-3,TRBV30,AWTQIAGGPDTQY
TRBJ1-5,TRBV3-1/TRBV3-2,ASSQGTDNQPQH
TRBJ1-4,TRBV7-9,ASSLSTAGLLNNEKLF
TRBJ1-2,TRBV30,AWSGGRSYGYT
TRBJ2-7,TRBV18,ASSPAGGRVYEQY
TRBJ1-5,TRBV19,ASSPPRPDQPQH
TRBJ1-4,TRBV30,AWSNGLGKKLF
TRBJ1-2,TRBV6-2/TRBV6-3,ASSYKGNYGYT
TRBJ2-6,TRBV7-2,ASSPLAGDGANVLT
TRBJ2-1,TRBV7-6,ASSLELAGANEQF
TRBJ2-7,TRBV5-1,ASSLTSGRVSYEQY
TRBJ2-5,TRBV11-2,ASSPGTRQETQY
TRBJ2-3,TRBV5-6,ASSLGTSGADTQY
TRBJ2-1,TRBV7-7,ASSLGAGTSGAYNEQF
TRBJ1-2,TRBV10-3,AIMGQPSNYGYT
TRBJ1-4,TRBV6-5,ASRLTVKERLF
TRBJ2-7,TRBV30,AWSRLDYEQY
TRBJ1-1,TRBV14,ASSDDLWTNTEAF
TRBJ1-5,TRBV6-1,ASSEAVRQYNQPQH
TRBJ2-7,TRBV7-9,ASSLGGISYEQY
TRBJ2-5,TRBV6-5,AGTGPEETQY